This paragraph covers one T cell receptor (beta chain) sequence. These data belong to a study of cytomegalovirus exposure and HLA in healthy donors. Study as a whole: Membership in the Caucasian-associated ancestry cluster was found for around 85% of almost 400 genotyped donors.

Use of 60 Vbeta and 13 Jbeta primers characterized the PCR. Assay: immunoSEQ multiplex PCR; the TCRdb copy retains only in-frame clones and omits some. This table holds about 140,000 clones, roughly 80% found once. CDR1 is SGHTS and CDR2 is YDEGEE in the germline V gene. Trimming pared 1 base from V and 1 base from J, leaving 12 bases between. The CDR3 sequence is 15 residues long. Sequencing used PBMCs. This TCR came from a woman aged 40 to 50 in good health and CMV-seronegative. The chain carries TRBV5-8 and TRBJ2-7; D call uncertain. The CDR3 DNA is TGTGCCAGCAGCTTGTTCCCGACTGAGTCCTACGAGCAGTACTTC. Amino acids: CASSLFPTESYEQYF.